The next 15 T cell receptor beta chains were all read from a single sample in a study of shared clonotypes between healthy human individuals. This table comes from immunoSEQ multiplex PCR, and its TCRdb copy is limited to in-frame clones, with some not included. Here the sample spans 550,000 to 850,000 clones, around 72% being singletons. The sequencing input was memory CD4+ T cells sorted from blood. The subset is: CD45RA-negative fraction. Receptors originate from a woman aged 25 to 45 in good health.

The CDR3 DNA reads TGTGCCAGCTCACTTCAGGACGGCACACCGGAGACCCAGTACTTC. Translated, it gives CASSLQDGTPETQYF. V usage is TRBV18 and J usage is TRBJ2-5; D remains ambiguous. In germline, CDR1 is KGHSH, CDR2 LQKENI. The V and J ends lost 4 bases and 5 bases respectively, with 17 bases between them. CDR3 length equals 15 residues.

The chain is built from TRBV28 and TRBJ1-3; D gene uncertain. Trimming shortened V by 8 bases and J by 0 bases, and 8 bases separated the two germline ends. This CDR3 contains 13 residues. From germline, CDR1 is MDHEN and CDR2 SYDVKM. The DNA for the CDR3 is TGTGCCAGCGTTAGATCCTCTGGAAACACCATATATTTT. It encodes CASVRSSGNTIYF.

The chain couples TRBV18 to TRBJ1-5; D not resolved. Germline V gives CDR1 KGHSH, CDR2 LQKENI. This CDR3 comprises 13 residues. V lost 8 bases, J lost 2 bases, and 10 bases lay in between. The CDR3 spells CASGGGGNQPQHF. CDR3 DNA: TGTGCCAGCGGCGGTGGGGGCAATCAGCCCCAGCATTTT. The full variable domain, completed using reference TRBV18 and TRBJ1-5, is NAGVMQNPRHLVRRRGQEARLRCSPMKGHSHVYWYRQLPEEGLKFMVYLQKENIIDESGMPKERFSAEFPKEGPSILRIQQVVRGDSAAYFCASGGGGNQPQHFGDGTRLSIL.

This clone was counted between two and nine times. This sequence joins TRBV19 and TRBJ2-6, with no clear D. The V gene's germline CDR1 is LNHDA and CDR2 SQIVND (reference sequence). V was trimmed by 3 bases and J by 3 bases, leaving 6 bases between them. This CDR3 spans 14 amino acids. For the CDR3, the DNA is TGTGCCAGTAGTATGGGTGTTGGGGCCAACGTCCTGACTTTC. Its translation: CASSMGVGANVLTF. Using reference TRBV19 and TRBJ2-6 for the parts outside the CDR3, the full variable domain is DGGITQSPKYLFRKEGQNVTLSCEQNLNHDAMYWYRQDPGQGLRLIYYSQIVNDFQKGDIAEGYSVSREKKESFPLTVTSAQKNPTAFYLCASSMGVGANVLTFGAGSRLTVL.

The V call is TRBV19, the J call TRBJ1-1, with D tentatively TRBD1 (6 bases). In germline, CDR1 is LNHDA, CDR2 SQIVND (reference sequence). With 6 bases removed from V and 0 bases from J, the gap between germline ends came to 11 bases. The CDR3 runs 14 residues. The CDR3 protein is CASREDRMNTEAFF. CDR3 sequence (DNA): TGTGCCAGTAGGGAGGACAGAATGAACACTGAAGCTTTCTTT.

The chain combines TRBV10-1 with TRBJ2-7; D is tentatively TRBD1 or TRBD2 (5 bases each). CDR1 is WNHNN, CDR2 SYGVQD, per germline (reference sequence). This CDR3 comprises 15 residues. Trimming stripped 3 bases from V and 4 bases from J, with 16 bases between. The CDR3 here is CASSEMGTGSYEQYF. CDR3 in DNA: TGCGCCAGCAGTGAAATGGGGACCGGGTCTTACGAGCAGTACTTC.

There are a few counts of this clone. The rearrangement joins TRBV4-2 to TRBJ2-1, with 12 bases aligning to TRBD2. The CDR3 is 17 residues long. Germline assignment: CDR1 LGHNA and CDR2 YNFKEQ. The J segment lost 10 bases and the V segment lost 0 bases, leaving 10 bases of the junction unmatched. CDR3 nucleotides: TGTGCCAGCAGCCAAGAGGTGGCTAGCGGGAGGGCCGGCGAGCAGTTCTTC. It translates to CASSQEVASGRAGEQFF.

This clone was observed a few times. V gene TRBV7-9 combines with J gene TRBJ2-5, with 8 bases aligning to TRBD1. Trimming took 5 bases from V and 6 from J; bases not matched to a gene: 8. From germline, CDR1 is SEHNR and CDR2 FQNEAQ (reference sequence). This CDR3 comprises 14 residues. The CDR3 is CASSSAGGGKTQYF. DNA for the CDR3: TGTGCCAGCAGCAGCGCAGGGGGCGGAAAGACCCAGTACTTC.

Details on this clone: The sample carries other DNA sequences with the same CDR3. The chain couples TRBV5-1 to TRBJ2-2; D is unresolved. Trimming took off 1 base at V and 2 bases at J, with 6 bases between the two ends. The CDR3 spans 14 residues. Germline loops: CDR1 SGHRS, CDR2 YFSETQ. The CDR3 region is CASSLTSNTGELFF. CDR3 in DNA: TGCGCCAGCAGCTTGACCTCTAACACCGGGGAGCTGTTTTTT.

The chain joins TRBV5-4 to TRBJ1-2; 9 bases line up with TRBD1. Germline CDR1 SGHNT, CDR2 YYREEE (reference sequence). The CDR3 is 15 amino acids. Trimming removed 4 bases from V and 0 bases from J; junction bases left unmatched: 4. For the CDR3, the DNA is TGTGCCAGCAGCGTGGGACAGGGACCTAACTATGGCTACACCTTC. Translation: CASSVGQGPNYGYTF.

This clone was seen only once. The chain links TRBV2 to TRBJ2-1; D might be TRBD2 (6 bases). Trimming took off 11 bases at V and 4 bases at J, with 9 bases between the two ends. The CDR3 runs 11 residues. Looked up from germline, CDR1 is SNHLY and CDR2 is FYNNEI. This CDR3 reads CAGGTYNEQFF. Here the CDR3 DNA reads TGTGCCGGCGGGACTTACAATGAGCAGTTCTTC.

This clone came up a few times. The chain recombines TRBV2 with TRBJ1-2; tentative D call: TRBD1 (5 bases). Germline values: CDR1 SNHLY, CDR2 FYNNEI. There are 13 residues in the CDR3. Trimming left V 2 bases short and J 7 bases short, with 11 bases between. CDR3: CASSEWSGTGYTF. CDR3 bases: TGTGCCAGCAGTGAATGGTCAGGGACTGGCTACACCTTC. The variable domain in full, with the rest retrieved from reference TRBV2 and TRBJ1-2, is EPEVTQTPSHQVTQMGQEVILRCVPISNHLYFYWYRQILGQKVEFLVSFYNNEISEKSEIFDDQFSVERPDGSNFTLKIRSTKLEDSAMYFCASSEWSGTGYTFGSGTRLTVV.

The chain has TRBV5-1 and TRBJ1-1; 9 bases are a match to TRBD1. V was clipped by 0 bases and J by 4 bases; unmatched bases: 4. The CDR3 loop spans 15 amino acids. Germline V gene sequence: CDR1 SGHRS, CDR2 YFSETQ. DNA of the CDR3: TGCGCCAGCAGCTTGGCCGGGACAGGGCCCACTGAAGCTTTCTTT. Its protein product is CASSLAGTGPTEAFF.

CDR3 region: CASSLRGRTYEQYF. The CDR3 DNA sequence: TGCGCCAGCAGCTTGAGAGGACGGACCTACGAGCAGTACTTC. The chain links TRBV5-1 to TRBJ2-7, with D uncertain. CDR1 and CDR2 (germline): SGHRS, YFSETQ. The CDR3 contains 14 residues. V lost 1 base, J lost 2 bases, and 10 bases lay in between.

This chain uses TRBV27 with TRBJ1-1; no reliable D call. From germline, CDR1 is MNHEY and CDR2 SMNVEV (reference sequence). CDR3 size: 13 residues. Trimming removed 5 bases at V and 0 bases at J, with 7 bases between. The CDR3 region is CASSTNMNTEAFF. Written as DNA, the CDR3 is TGTGCCAGCAGTACCAATATGAACACTGAAGCTTTCTTT.